In this sample, the clone carrying this T cell receptor beta chain turned up a few times. Sequenced by immunoSEQ multiplex PCR; TCRdb stores in-frame clones only, minus some. The sample has around 80,000 clones, about 92% seen once. The data stem from a study of T cell changes during pregnancy in multiple sclerosis. Per the germline V gene, CDR1 is LGHNA and CDR2 is YNFKEQ. V lost 3 bases and J lost 4, with 13 bases in between. CDR3 size: 15 residues. The chain couples TRBV4-2 to TRBJ1-5; D might be TRBD1 (5 bases). The sequence was obtained from a female donor with multiple sclerosis, enrolled in a pregnancy study. Sequenced material: peripheral blood, taken before pregnancy. The chain's CDR3 is CASSHRGGRNQPQHF. The CDR3 DNA follows: TGTGCCAGCAGCCACCGGGGGGGGAGAAATCAGCCCCAGCATTTT.